In this sample, the clone carrying this T cell receptor (beta chain) turned up a few times. These data are taken from a study of blood T cell repertoires in COVID-19. Germline CDR1 and CDR2: KGHDR and SFDVKD. The CDR3 is 15 amino acids. V was clipped by 3 bases and J by 7 bases; unmatched bases: 5. TCRdb's table, derived via immunoSEQ multiplex PCR, lists solely in-frame clones and lacks some. The sample contains 200,000 to 250,000 clones, approximately 87% of which appear only once. The clonotype comes from a woman aged 50 to 60 with acute or convalescent COVID-19. Source material: peripheral blood. The V call is TRBV24-1, the J call TRBJ2-1; the match to TRBD2 covers 10 bases. CDR3 nucleotide sequence: TGTGCCACCAGTGATCCATCGACTAGCGGGAATGAGCAGTTCTTC. It codes for CATSDPSTSGNEQFF.